This T cell receptor (beta chain) was recorded in a study of PD-L1 blockade in urothelial cancer. Study summary: Male sex and bladder-origin urothelial cancer were recorded for about 85% of the roughly 30 patients.

The germline gives CDR1 LNHNV, CDR2 YYDKDF (reference sequence). J gave up 4 bases and V 4 bases, and 20 bases lay outside the gene matches. CDR3 length: 20 amino acids. Time point reported: peripheral blood 6 weeks after treatment start. Sequenced by immunoSEQ multiplex PCR; TCRdb stores in-frame clones only, minus some. This sample has 25,000 to 35,000 clones, with 79% found just once. The receptor's source is a man between 70 and 80 years old with urothelial cancer. The rearrangement uses TRBV15 and TRBJ2-5, with TRBD2 matching over 11 bases. The source was PBMCs, collected around atezolizumab (anti-PD-L1) treatment. CDR3 DNA sequence: TGTGCCACCAGCACCCCCAGGGAGAGGTCTAGCGGGAGGCGGGGAGAGACCCAGTACTTC. Translating gives CATSTPRERSSGRRGETQYF.